Listed below are T cell receptor beta chains from one sample, sequenced in a study of CD8+CD57+ T cells in acquired aplastic anemia. Using its own MiXCR run on the reads, TCRdb lists one record per CDR3 protein. The data show 100,000 to 150,000 distinct CDR3 sequences, approximately 41% seen once. Sequencing input: sorted CD4+, CD8+, or CD8+CD57+ T cells (not recorded which) from PBMCs. These receptors all stem from a human donor with aplastic anemia. Each CDR3 is given with its conserved first and last residue. D genes are given only for firm matches. The size field is filled for only some rows; it gives once, few, many or a size class.

len	d_gene	v_gene	abundance	j_gene	CDR3aa	CDR3nt
15	-	TRBV9	few	TRBJ1-2	CASSVGNAAIYGYTF	TGTGCCAGCAGCGTAGGAAACGCTGCTATCTATGGCTACACCTTC
13	-	TRBV5-5	many	TRBJ2-2	CASRPTATGELFF	TGTGCCAGCAGGCCGACAGCCACCGGGGAGCTGTTTTTT
13	-	TRBV10-1	-	TRBJ1-2	CANIPGGLYGYTF	TGCGCCAACATTCCCGGAGGGCTTTATGGCTACACCTTC
12	-	TRBV12-3/TRBV12-4	few	TRBJ1-2	CSSSELDYGYTF	TGTTCCTCGTCGGAACTTGACTATGGCTACACCTTC
15	-	TRBV19	many	TRBJ1-1	CASSPRGTMNTEAFF	TGTGCCAGTAGTCCTCGGGGGACCATGAACACTGAAGCTTTCTTT
13	-	TRBV10-3	-	TRBJ2-7	CAISDQGRYEQYF	TGTGCCATCAGTGATCAGGGACGATACGAGCAGTACTTC
14	-	TRBV6-5	few	TRBJ1-5	CASSYSGGNQPQHF	TGTGCCAGCAGTTACTCGGGGGGCAATCAGCCCCAGCATTTT
14	-	TRBV5-1	many	TRBJ2-3	CASSLGRGPDTQYF	TGCGCCAGCAGCTTAGGACGGGGCCCGGATACGCAGTATTTT
16	TRBD2	TRBV20-1	many	TRBJ2-3	CSAPNPGLADSDTQYF	TGCAGTGCTCCCAACCCGGGACTAGCGGATTCAGATACGCAGTATTTT
13	-	TRBV7-2	many	TRBJ1-2	CASSPMVGMGYTF	TGTGCCAGCAGCCCCATGGTCGGAATGGGCTACACCTTC
15	TRBD1	TRBV5-5	many	TRBJ1-1	CASSFSGTANTEAFF	TGTGCCAGCAGCTTCTCCGGGACAGCGAACACTGAAGCTTTCTTT
11	-	TRBV6-1	many	TRBJ1-2	CASSGHYGYTF	TGTGCCAGCAGTGGCCACTATGGCTACACCTTC
17	TRBD2	TRBV6-2/TRBV6-3	-	TRBJ2-2	CASSYPPERGFNGELFF	TGTGCCAGCAGTTACCCTCCCGAGCGGGGGTTCAACGGGGAGCTGTTTTTT
15	TRBD1	TRBV12-3/TRBV12-4	-	TRBJ1-6	CASSHDGTDNSPLRF	TGCGCCAGCAGCCACGACGGGACAGATAATTCACCCCTCCGCTTT
14	-	TRBV15	-	TRBJ2-5	CATSSPASSETQYF	TGTGCCACCAGCAGCCCGGCTTCTAGCGAGACCCAGTACTTC
14	-	TRBV5-4	many	TRBJ1-5	CASSLFGGGQPQHF	TGTGCCAGCAGCTTGTTTGGCGGAGGACAGCCCCAGCATTTT
17	TRBD1	TRBV3-1	-	TRBJ2-1	CASSHGQGYPRYNEQFF	TGTGCCAGCAGCCACGGACAGGGCTACCCTAGGTACAATGAGCAGTTCTTC
15	-	TRBV6-2/TRBV6-3	-	TRBJ2-3	CASSLPPFLTDTQYF	TGTGCCAGCAGCCTCCCACCGTTCCTTACAGATACGCAGTATTTT
11	-	TRBV28	-	TRBJ1-1	CASKTNTEAFF	TGTGCCTCGAAGACGAACACTGAAGCTTTCTTT
15	-	TRBV20-1	once	TRBJ2-5	CSARRIQGRGETQYF	TGCAGTGCTCGACGTATACAGGGGAGGGGGGAGACCCAGTACTTC
12	-	TRBV10-3	-	TRBJ1-2	CASSDPPQGYTF	TGTGCCAGCAGTGACCCTCCCCAGGGCTACACCTTC
13	-	TRBV2	-	TRBJ1-6	CASSGRDRYHLHF	TGTGCCAGCAGTGGCCGGGACCGTTATCACCTCCACTTT
13	-	TRBV7-6	-	TRBJ1-2	CASSLFGVNGYTF	TGTGCCAGCAGCTTATTTGGGGTTAATGGCTACACCTTC
15	-	TRBV5-1	many	TRBJ1-3	CASSLTGDSGNTIYF	TGCGCCAGCAGCTTGACGGGGGACTCTGGAAACACCATATATTTT
12	-	TRBV7-9	many	TRBJ1-2	CASSLANGGYTF	TGTGCCAGCAGCTTAGCGAACGGAGGCTACACCTTC
14	-	TRBV2	medium-sized	TRBJ1-1	CASSVGQMNTEAFF	TGTGCCAGCAGCGTAGGCCAAATGAACACTGAAGCTTTCTTT
15	TRBD2	TRBV10-1	-	TRBJ2-1	CASSAGGPDYNEQFF	TGCGCCAGCAGCGCGGGAGGGCCTGATTACAATGAGCAGTTCTTC
16	-	TRBV10-2	once	TRBJ2-2	CASSESERGNSGELFF	TGCGCCAGCAGTGAGTCGGAACGGGGGAACTCCGGGGAGCTGTTTTTT